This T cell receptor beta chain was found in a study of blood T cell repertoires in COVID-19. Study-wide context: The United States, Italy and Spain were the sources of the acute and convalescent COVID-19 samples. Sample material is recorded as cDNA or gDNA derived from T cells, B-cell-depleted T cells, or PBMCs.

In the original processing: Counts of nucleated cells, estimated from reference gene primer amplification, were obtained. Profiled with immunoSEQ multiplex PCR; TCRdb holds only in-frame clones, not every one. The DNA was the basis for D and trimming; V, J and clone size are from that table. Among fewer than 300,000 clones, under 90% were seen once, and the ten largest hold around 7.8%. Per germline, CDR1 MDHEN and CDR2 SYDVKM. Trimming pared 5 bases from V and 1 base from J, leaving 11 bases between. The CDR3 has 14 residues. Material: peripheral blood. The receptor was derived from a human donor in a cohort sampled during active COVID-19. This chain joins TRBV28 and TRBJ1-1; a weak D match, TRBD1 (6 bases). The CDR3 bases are TGTGCCAGCAGTCACCAGGGGAAGAACACTGAAGCTTTCTTT. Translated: CASSHQGKNTEAFF.